The 8 T cell receptor beta chains given below trace back to one sample, sequenced in a study of CD8+ T cells in alopecia areata. cDNA serving as the sequencing template came from extracted, reverse transcribed RNA. Libraries were prepared by immunoSEQ multiplex PCR; TCRdb keeps only in-frame clonotypes and omits some of them. Of about 140,000 clones listed, 75% to 85% are singletons. Treatment in this sample: oral pan-JAK inhibitor, 5-10 mg twice daily. Sequences were derived from CD8+ T cells sorted from blood, sampled at week 4, from a patient treated with tofacitinib. Source of these receptors: a human donor with alopecia areata.

This chain connects TRBV4-1 to TRBJ2-3; maybe TRBD1 (6 bases). CDR3 length: 14 residues. V was pared by 2 bases and J by 3 bases, with 9 bases between. Germline V lookup: CDR1 MGHRA, CDR2 YSYEKL. The CDR3 protein is CASSQYRETDTQYF. CDR3 bases: TGCGCCAGCAGCCAATACAGGGAAACAGATACGCAGTATTTT.

This clone was picked up one time. The V gene is TRBV5-1, the J gene TRBJ2-1; D gene unclear. The germline V gene has CDR1 SGHRS and CDR2 YFSETQ. The CDR3 sequence is 16 residues long. V was shortened by 0 bases and J by 3 bases, with 13 bases between the two germline ends. Written as DNA, the CDR3 is TGCGCCAGCAGCTTGGACGGCAGGAGTTACTACAATGAGCAGTTCTTC. Amino acid sequence: CASSLDGRSYYNEQFF.

The CDR3 protein is CATSSGLAVDYNEQFF. The CDR3 bases are TGTGCCACCAGCAGCGGACTAGCGGTTGACTACAATGAGCAGTTCTTC. The V and J genes are TRBV15 and TRBJ2-1; 10 bases are a match to TRBD2. The CDR3 is 16 amino acids. V lost 3 bases and J lost 3; bases outside the gene matches: 5. CDR1 LNHNV and CDR2 YYDKDF come from the germline V gene (reference sequence).

The chain links TRBV18 to TRBJ1-5, with unresolved D. The germline gives CDR1 KGHSH, CDR2 LQKENI. Trimming removed 0 bases from V and 3 bases from J, with 6 bases in between. This CDR3 has 14 residues. The DNA for the CDR3 is TGTGCCAGCTCACCACCCGGCTTCAATCAGCCCCAGCATTTT. It is translated as CASSPPGFNQPQHF.

The V gene is TRBV7-2, the J gene TRBJ2-1; tentative D call: TRBD1 (5 bases). The CDR3 contains 19 residues. Trimming pared 5 bases from V and 3 bases from J, leaving 26 bases between. CDR1 SGHTA and CDR2 FQGNSA come from the germline V gene. The CDR3 spells CASSPKGQWVFLDYNEQFF. CDR3 DNA: TGTGCCAGCAGCCCGAAGGGGCAGTGGGTCTTTTTAGACTACAATGAGCAGTTCTTC.

The chain joins TRBV6-5 to TRBJ2-2; D gene unclear. CDR1 and CDR2 (germline): MNHEY, SVGAGI. V was trimmed by 0 bases and J by 1 base, leaving 3 bases between them. CDR3 size: 14 residues. In nucleotides, the CDR3 is TGTGCCAGCAGTTACTCGATGAACACCGGGGAGCTGTTTTTT. Protein product: CASSYSMNTGELFF.

The chain carries TRBV5-6 and TRBJ2-1, with a possible D match to TRBD1 (5 bases). CDR1 and CDR2 from the germline V gene are SGHDT and YYEEEE. CDR3 length: 13 residues. V lost 1 base, J lost 6 bases, and 8 bases lay in between. The CDR3 bases are TGTGCCAGCAGCTTGCACAGGTTCAATGAGCAGTTCTTC. Translating it yields CASSLHRFNEQFF.

This clone was detected a few times. The chain links TRBV18 to TRBJ2-5, with TRBD1 matching over 7 bases. V was clipped by 2 bases and J by 2 bases; unmatched bases: 5. This CDR3 has 15 residues. CDR1 KGHSH and CDR2 LQKENI come from the germline V gene. Here the CDR3 reads CASSPRDRRQETQYF. CDR3 DNA: TGTGCCAGCTCACCAAGGGACAGACGTCAAGAGACCCAGTACTTC. Full variable domain (remainder filled in from reference TRBV18 and TRBJ2-5): NAGVMQNPRHLVRRRGQEARLRCSPMKGHSHVYWYRQLPEEGLKFMVYLQKENIIDESGMPKERFSAEFPKEGPSILRIQQVVRGDSAAYFCASSPRDRRQETQYFGPGTRLLVL.